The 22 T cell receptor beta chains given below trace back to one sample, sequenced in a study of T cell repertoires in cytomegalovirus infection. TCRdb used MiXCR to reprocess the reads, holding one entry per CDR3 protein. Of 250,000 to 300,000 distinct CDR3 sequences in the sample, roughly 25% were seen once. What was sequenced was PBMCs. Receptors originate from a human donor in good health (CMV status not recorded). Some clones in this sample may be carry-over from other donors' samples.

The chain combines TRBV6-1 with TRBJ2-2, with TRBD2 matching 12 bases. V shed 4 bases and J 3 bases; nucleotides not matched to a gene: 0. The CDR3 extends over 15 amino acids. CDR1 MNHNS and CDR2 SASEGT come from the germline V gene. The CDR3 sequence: CASSGLAGDTGELFF. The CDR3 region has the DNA TGTGCCAGCAGTGGACTAGCGGGAGACACCGGGGAGCTGTTTTTT.

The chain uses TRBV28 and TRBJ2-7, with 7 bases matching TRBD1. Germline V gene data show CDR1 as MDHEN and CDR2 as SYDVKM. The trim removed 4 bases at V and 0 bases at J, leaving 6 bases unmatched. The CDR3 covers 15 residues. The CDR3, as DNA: TGTGCCAGCAGTTCCCTGGGGACAGTCTCCTACGAGCAGTACTTC. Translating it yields CASSSLGTVSYEQYF.

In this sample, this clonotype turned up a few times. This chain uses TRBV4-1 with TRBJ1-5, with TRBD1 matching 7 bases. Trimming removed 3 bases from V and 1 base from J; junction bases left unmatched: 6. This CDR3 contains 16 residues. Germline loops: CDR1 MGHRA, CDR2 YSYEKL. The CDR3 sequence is CASSQVVGQSNQPQHF. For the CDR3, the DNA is TGCGCCAGCAGCCAGGTCGTGGGACAGAGCAATCAGCCCCAGCATTTT.

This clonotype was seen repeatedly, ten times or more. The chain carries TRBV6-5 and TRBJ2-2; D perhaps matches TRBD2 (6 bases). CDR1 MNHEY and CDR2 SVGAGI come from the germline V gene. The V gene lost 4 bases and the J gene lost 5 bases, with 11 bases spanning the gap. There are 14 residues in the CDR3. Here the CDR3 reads CASSLEGRTGELFF. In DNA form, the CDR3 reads TGTGCCAGCAGTTTAGAGGGGAGGACCGGGGAGCTGTTTTTT.

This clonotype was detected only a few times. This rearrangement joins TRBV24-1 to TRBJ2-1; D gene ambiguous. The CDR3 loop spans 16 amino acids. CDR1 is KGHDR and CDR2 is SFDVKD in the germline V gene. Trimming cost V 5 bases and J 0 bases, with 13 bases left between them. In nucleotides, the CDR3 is TGTGCCACCAGTGGAGTTGGGCGGACCTCCTACAATGAGCAGTTCTTC. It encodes CATSGVGRTSYNEQFF.

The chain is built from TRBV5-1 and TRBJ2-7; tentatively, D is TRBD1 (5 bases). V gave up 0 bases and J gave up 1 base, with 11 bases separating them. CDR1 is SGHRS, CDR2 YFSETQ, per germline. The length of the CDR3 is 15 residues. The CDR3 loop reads CASSLGTGTSYEQYF. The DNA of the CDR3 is TGCGCCAGCAGCTTGGGAACAGGAACTTCCTACGAGCAGTACTTC.

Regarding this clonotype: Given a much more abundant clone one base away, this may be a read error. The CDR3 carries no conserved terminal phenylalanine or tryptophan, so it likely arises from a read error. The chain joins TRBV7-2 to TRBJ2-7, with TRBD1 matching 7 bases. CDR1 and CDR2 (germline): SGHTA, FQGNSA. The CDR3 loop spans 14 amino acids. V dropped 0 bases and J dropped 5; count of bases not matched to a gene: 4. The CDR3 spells CASSLAGQAHEQYL. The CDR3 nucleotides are TGTGCCAGCAGCTTAGCCGGACAGGCCCACGAGCAGTACCTC.

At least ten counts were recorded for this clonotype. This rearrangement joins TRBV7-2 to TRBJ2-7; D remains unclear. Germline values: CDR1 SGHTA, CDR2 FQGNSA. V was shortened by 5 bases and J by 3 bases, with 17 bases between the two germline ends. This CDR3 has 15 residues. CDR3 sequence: CASSLIFEGNYEQYF. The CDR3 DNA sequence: TGTGCCAGCAGCCTAATCTTTGAAGGCAACTACGAGCAGTACTTC.

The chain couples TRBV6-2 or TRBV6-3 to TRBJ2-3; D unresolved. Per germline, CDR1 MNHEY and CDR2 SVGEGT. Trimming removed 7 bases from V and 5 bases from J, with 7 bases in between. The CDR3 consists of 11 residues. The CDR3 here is CASIDRDTQYF. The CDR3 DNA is TGTGCCAGCATCGACCGAGATACGCAGTATTTT.

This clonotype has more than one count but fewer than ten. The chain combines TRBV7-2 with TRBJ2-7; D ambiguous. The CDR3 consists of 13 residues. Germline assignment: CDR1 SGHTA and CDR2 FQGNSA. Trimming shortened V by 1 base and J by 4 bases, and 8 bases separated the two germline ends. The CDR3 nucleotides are TGTGCCAGCAGCTTAGAACTGAAGTACGAGCAGTACTTC. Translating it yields CASSLELKYEQYF.

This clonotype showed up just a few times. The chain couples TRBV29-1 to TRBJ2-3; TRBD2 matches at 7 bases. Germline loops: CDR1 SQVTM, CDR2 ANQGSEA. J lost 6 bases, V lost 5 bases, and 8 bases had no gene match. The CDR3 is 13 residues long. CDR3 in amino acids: CSVKGLGADTQYF. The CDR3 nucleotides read TGCAGCGTTAAAGGACTAGGGGCGGATACGCAGTATTTT.

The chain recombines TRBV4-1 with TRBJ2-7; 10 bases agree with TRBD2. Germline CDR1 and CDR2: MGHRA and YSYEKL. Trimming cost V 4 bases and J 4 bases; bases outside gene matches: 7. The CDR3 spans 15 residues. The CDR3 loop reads CASSPELAGSYEQYF. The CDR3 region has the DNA TGCGCCAGCAGCCCCGAACTAGCGGGATCTTACGAGCAGTACTTC.

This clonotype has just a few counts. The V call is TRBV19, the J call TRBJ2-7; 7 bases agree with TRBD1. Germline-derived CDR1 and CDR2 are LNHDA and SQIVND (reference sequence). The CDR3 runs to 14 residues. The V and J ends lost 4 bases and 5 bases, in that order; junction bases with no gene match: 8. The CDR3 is CASSTGQAAHEQYF. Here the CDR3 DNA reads TGTGCCAGTAGTACCGGACAGGCCGCCCACGAGCAGTACTTC.

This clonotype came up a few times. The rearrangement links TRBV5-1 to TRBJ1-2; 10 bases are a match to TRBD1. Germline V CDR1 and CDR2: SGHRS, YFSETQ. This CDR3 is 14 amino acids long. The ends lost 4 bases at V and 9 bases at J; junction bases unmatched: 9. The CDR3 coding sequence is TGCGCCAGCAGCCCGGGGACAGGGGACTCGCGCTACACCTTC. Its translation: CASSPGTGDSRYTF. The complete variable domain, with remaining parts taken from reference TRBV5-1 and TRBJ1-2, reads KAGVTQTPRYLIKTRGQQVTLSCSPISGHRSVSWYQQTPGQGLQFLFEYFSETQRNKGNFPGRFSGRQFSNSRSEMNVSTLELGDSALYLCASSPGTGDSRYTFGSGTRLTVV.

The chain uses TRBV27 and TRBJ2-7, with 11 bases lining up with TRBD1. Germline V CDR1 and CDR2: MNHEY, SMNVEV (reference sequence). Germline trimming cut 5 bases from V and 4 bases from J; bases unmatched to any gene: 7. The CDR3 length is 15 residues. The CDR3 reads CASSPRTGGFYEQYF. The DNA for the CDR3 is TGTGCCAGCAGTCCCCGGACAGGGGGCTTTTACGAGCAGTACTTC.

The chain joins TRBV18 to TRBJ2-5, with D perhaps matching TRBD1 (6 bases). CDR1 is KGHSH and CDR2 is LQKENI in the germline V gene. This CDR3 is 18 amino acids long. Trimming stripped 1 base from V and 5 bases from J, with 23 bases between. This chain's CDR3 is CASSPLSGGGGGRETQYF. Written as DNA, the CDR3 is TGTGCCAGCTCACCACTCTCCGGAGGAGGTGGGGGCAGGGAGACCCAGTACTTC.

CDR3 residues: CASSVIGNAGAPGNTIYF. CDR3 DNA sequence: TGTGCCAGCAGCGTAATCGGGAACGCAGGGGCTCCTGGAAACACCATATATTTT. The chain employs TRBV9 and TRBJ1-3; a possible D gene is TRBD1 (6 bases). The CDR3 spans 18 residues. The germline gives CDR1 SGDLS, CDR2 YYNGEE. V lost 1 base, J lost 2 bases, and 19 bases lay in between.

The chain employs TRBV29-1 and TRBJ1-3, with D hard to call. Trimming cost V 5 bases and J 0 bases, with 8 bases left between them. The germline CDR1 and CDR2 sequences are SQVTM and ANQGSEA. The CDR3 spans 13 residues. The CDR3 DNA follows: TGCAGCGTTCACATAAACTCTGGAAACACCATATATTTT. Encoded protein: CSVHINSGNTIYF.

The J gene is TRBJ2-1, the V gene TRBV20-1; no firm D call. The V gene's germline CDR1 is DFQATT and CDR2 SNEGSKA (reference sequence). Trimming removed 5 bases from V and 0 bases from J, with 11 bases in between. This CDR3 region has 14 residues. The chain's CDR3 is CSARKMSSYNEQFF. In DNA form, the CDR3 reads TGCAGTGCTCGTAAAATGAGCTCCTACAATGAGCAGTTCTTC.

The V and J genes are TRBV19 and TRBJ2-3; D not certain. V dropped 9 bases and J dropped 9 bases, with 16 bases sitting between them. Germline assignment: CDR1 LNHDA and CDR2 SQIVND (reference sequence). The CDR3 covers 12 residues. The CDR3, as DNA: TGTGCCAGCAGCCACATGGCCCCAACGCAGTATTTT. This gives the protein CASSHMAPTQYF. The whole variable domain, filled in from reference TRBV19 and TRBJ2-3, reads DGGITQSPKYLFRKEGQNVTLSCEQNLNHDAMYWYRQDPGQGLRLIYYSQIVNDFQKGDIAEGYSVSREKKESFPLTVTSAQKNPTAFYLCASSHMAPTQYFGPGTRLTVL.

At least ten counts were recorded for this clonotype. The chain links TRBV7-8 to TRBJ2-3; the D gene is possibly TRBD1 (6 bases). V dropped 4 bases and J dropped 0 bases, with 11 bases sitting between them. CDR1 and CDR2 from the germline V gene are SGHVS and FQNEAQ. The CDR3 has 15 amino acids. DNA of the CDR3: TGTGCCAGCAGCTCCACAGGGTATAGCACAGATACGCAGTATTTT. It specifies CASSSTGYSTDTQYF.

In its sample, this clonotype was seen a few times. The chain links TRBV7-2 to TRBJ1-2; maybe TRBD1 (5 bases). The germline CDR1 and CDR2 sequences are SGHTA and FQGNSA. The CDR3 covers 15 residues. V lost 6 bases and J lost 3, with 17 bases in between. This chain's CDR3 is CASSRTSNSYYGYTF. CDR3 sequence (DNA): TGTGCCAGCAGTCGGACAAGTAACTCATACTATGGCTACACCTTC.